These 27 T cell receptor beta chains share one sample of origin, sequenced in a study of shared clonotypes between healthy human individuals. The repertoire was sequenced with immunoSEQ multiplex PCR; TCRdb's copy has only in-frame clones and lacks some. The sample consists of millions of clones, approximately 94% of them appearing once. The sequencing input was naive CD4+ T cells sorted from blood. Subset in this sample: CD45RA+ positively selected. Receptors originate from a man in his late teens or twenties in good health.

The CDR3 protein is CASSLKVGMGYNEQFF. The CDR3 region has the DNA TGTGCCAGCAGCTTGAAGGTGGGGATGGGTTACAATGAGCAGTTCTTC. The chain employs TRBV5-6 and TRBJ2-1; no clear D. CDR1 SGHDT and CDR2 YYEEEE come from the germline V gene. There are 16 residues in the CDR3. Trimming pared 1 base from V and 4 bases from J, leaving 15 bases between.

In its sample, this clone was seen once. The V and J genes are TRBV6-5 and TRBJ1-1; D gene uncertain. The germline V and J ends were trimmed by 7 bases and 5 bases, with 14 bases remaining between them. CDR1 and CDR2 (germline): MNHEY, SVGAGI. The length of the CDR3 is 13 residues. The CDR3 spells CASTRDRKTEAFF. The CDR3 coding sequence is TGTGCCAGCACTCGAGATCGGAAGACTGAAGCTTTCTTT.

Concerning this clone: This same CDR3 is encoded by further DNA sequences in the sample. The chain combines TRBV5-4 with TRBJ2-5, with 9 bases lining up with TRBD2. The CDR3 consists of 15 residues. The trim removed 2 bases at V and 1 base at J, leaving 3 bases unmatched. The V gene's germline CDR1 is SGHNT and CDR2 YYREEE (reference sequence). The CDR3 loop is CASSLAGGLQETQYF. The CDR3 DNA is TGTGCCAGCAGCTTAGCGGGAGGACTCCAAGAGACCCAGTACTTC.

This clone was counted once. CDR3 region: CARSLMYGEKLFF. In nucleotides, the CDR3 is TGTGCCAGAAGCTTAATGTATGGTGAAAAACTGTTTTTT. The rearrangement links TRBV5-3 to TRBJ1-4, with D hard to call. TRBV5-3 is labeled an ORF, and its function is uncertain. The CDR3 runs 13 residues. V lost 2 bases and J 7 bases, leaving 9 bases between the germline ends.

J is TRBJ1-2 and V is TRBV28; a possible D gene is TRBD1 (5 bases). Germline CDR1 and CDR2: MDHEN and SYDVKM. This CDR3 has 14 residues. V lost 6 bases and J 4 bases, leaving 15 bases between the germline ends. CDR3 in amino acids: CASSPGPGPYGYTF. CDR3 coding DNA: TGTGCCAGCAGCCCCGGTCCGGGACCCTATGGCTACACCTTC.

The chain is built from TRBV6-6 and TRBJ1-5, with D unclear. Deletions cut 7 bases from V and 3 bases from J, with 19 bases between. The CDR3 length is 16 residues. Germline CDR1 is MNHNY and CDR2 is SVGAGI (reference sequence). CDR3 protein: CASTTYLGPFNQPQHF. CDR3 nucleotide sequence: TGTGCCAGCACTACATATCTAGGCCCTTTCAATCAGCCCCAGCATTTT.

This rearrangement joins TRBV6-5 to TRBJ1-6, with TRBD1 matching 7 bases. V was pared by 8 bases and J by 7 bases, with 11 bases of the junction left unmatched. The CDR3 sequence is 15 residues long. Germline CDR1 and CDR2: MNHEY and SVGAGI. The chain's CDR3 is CASRRGTEGNSPLHF. The DNA for the CDR3 is TGTGCCAGCCGACGGGGGACAGAAGGAAATTCACCCCTCCACTTT.

About this clone: Other DNA sequences in this sample translate to the same CDR3. The V call is TRBV5-1, the J call TRBJ1-1; TRBD1 might be the D (6 bases). Between the trimmed V and J ends, which lost 4 bases and 2 bases, there was a span of 15 bases. The CDR3 loop spans 15 amino acids. Germline V gives CDR1 SGHRS, CDR2 YFSETQ. The CDR3 DNA follows: TGCGCCAGCAGCCCGGGGACGGGGGCCAACACTGAAGCTTTCTTT. This encodes CASSPGTGANTEAFF.

As for this clone: This CDR3 is missing its conserved last phenylalanine or tryptophan, likely due to a read error. The chain employs TRBV7-9 and TRBJ1-5, with a tentative D call TRBD1 (5 bases). The CDR3 spans 14 residues. Between the trimmed V and J ends, which lost 5 bases and 9 bases, there was a span of 17 bases. Germline V gives CDR1 SEHNR, CDR2 FQNEAQ (reference sequence). CDR3 sequence: CASSLGDRFGPQHL. For the CDR3, the DNA is TGTGCCAGCAGCCTGGGGGACCGCTTCGGGCCCCAGCATCTT.

This clone has just one count. V is TRBV29-1 and J is TRBJ2-5, with D perhaps TRBD1 (6 bases). The germline V gene encodes CDR1 SQVTM and CDR2 ANQGSEA. Trimming shortened V by 5 bases and J by 4 bases, and 17 bases separated the two germline ends. This CDR3 contains 14 residues. Here the CDR3 reads CSVQPPLRGETQYF. In DNA, the CDR3 is TGCAGCGTTCAACCTCCCCTCAGGGGAGAGACCCAGTACTTC.

This rearrangement joins TRBV6-6 to TRBJ2-1, with unresolved D. Trimming removed 0 bases from V and 10 bases from J, with 10 bases in between. Germline assignment: CDR1 MNHNY and CDR2 SVGAGI (reference sequence). The CDR3 extends over 13 amino acids. CDR3 protein: CASSYSPTSEQFF. The CDR3 DNA reads TGTGCCAGCAGTTACTCCCCTACGTCCGAGCAGTTCTTC.

A single count supports this clone. V and J are TRBV6-4 and TRBJ2-6; the D is unclear. V lost 0 bases, J lost 1 base, and 7 bases lay in between. Germline V gene data show CDR1 as MRHNA and CDR2 as SNTAGT. The CDR3 is made up of 16 amino acids. In nucleotides, the CDR3 is TGTGCCAGCAGTGACTCCAGAGCTTCTGGGGCCAACGTCCTGACTTTC. Protein product: CASSDSRASGANVLTF.

This rearrangement joins TRBV5-1 to TRBJ2-3; D remains unclear. Germline CDR1 is SGHRS and CDR2 is YFSETQ. The CDR3 is 15 residues long. V lost 0 bases and J lost 0, with 8 bases in between. CDR3 in amino acids: CASSLAVTSTDTQYF. Written as DNA, the CDR3 is TGCGCCAGCAGCTTGGCCGTGACTAGCACAGATACGCAGTATTTT.

This clone showed up just once. CDR3 DNA: TGTGCCAGCAGCTTAGGGCCTAGCGGGAGTGGTTTGCAGTTCTTC. This sequence encodes CASSLGPSGSGLQFF. This chain uses TRBV7-8 with TRBJ2-1, with 10 bases lining up with TRBD2. Germline CDR1 and CDR2: SGHVS and FQNEAQ. There are 15 residues in the CDR3. With 1 base clipped from V and 12 bases from J, the junction kept 9 bases outside the gene matches.

The J gene is TRBJ1-1, the V gene TRBV6-5; D may be TRBD1 (6 bases). CDR3 size: 13 residues. V shed 6 bases and J shed 0 bases, with 8 bases lying between them. From germline, CDR1 is MNHEY and CDR2 SVGAGI. CDR3 in DNA: TGTGCCAGCAGGGACAGCTTGAACACTGAAGCTTTCTTT. Protein: CASRDSLNTEAFF.

V is TRBV11-2 and J is TRBJ2-7; D might be TRBD1 (6 bases). Looked up from germline, CDR1 is SGHAT and CDR2 is FQNNGV. The CDR3 is 16 residues long. V lost 3 bases, J lost 4 bases, and 19 bases lay in between. The CDR3 nucleotides are TGTGCCAGCAGCTTGCCCAGTACAGGGCTGTATTACGAGCAGTACTTC. It encodes CASSLPSTGLYYEQYF.

This clone was observed a single time. Other DNA variants within this sample encode the same CDR3. The V gene is TRBV9, the J gene TRBJ1-2; D is unresolved. Germline-derived CDR1 and CDR2 are SGDLS and YYNGEE. V was pared by 0 bases and J by 6 bases, with 9 bases between. The CDR3 contains 13 residues. CDR3 DNA: TGTGCCAGCAGCGTAGACCCGGGAAATGGCTACACCTTC. This encodes CASSVDPGNGYTF.

This chain links TRBV10-1 with TRBJ2-1, with D uncertain. This CDR3 contains 13 residues. V was pared by 3 bases and J by 5 bases, with 8 bases between. Per the germline V gene, CDR1 is WNHNN and CDR2 is SYGVQD (reference sequence). As DNA, the CDR3 is TGCGCCAGCAGTGAAAACCCGGACAATGAGCAGTTCTTC. As protein: CASSENPDNEQFF.

The chain couples TRBV10-1 to TRBJ1-6; TRBD1 might be the D (5 bases). V was pared by 1 base and J by 7 bases, with 8 bases between. This CDR3 contains 14 residues. Germline V CDR1 and CDR2: WNHNN, SYGVQD (reference sequence). The CDR3 here is CASSELQGNSPLHF. In nucleotides, the CDR3 is TGCGCCAGCAGTGAGTTGCAGGGAAATTCACCCCTCCACTTT.

The genes are TRBV2 and TRBJ2-5; D may be TRBD1 (6 bases). The closer fit of TRBJ2-7 to the DNA end suggests the J call may be wrong. Germline CDR1 SNHLY, CDR2 FYNNEI. This CDR3 region has 14 residues. CDR3 coding DNA: TGTGCCAGCAGTGAAAGCACAGGGTCTAGCGAGCAGTACTTC. This sequence encodes CASSESTGSSEQYF.

V is TRBV7-8 and J is TRBJ1-1, with a possible D match to TRBD1 (5 bases). The CDR3 consists of 17 residues. V was clipped by 1 base and J by 2 bases, with 17 bases between them. Germline CDR1 is SGHVS and CDR2 is FQNEAQ. CDR3 nucleotides: TGTGCCAGCAGCTTAGTTGCATTCGGGCAGGGTAACACTGAAGCTTTCTTT. Protein sequence: CASSLVAFGQGNTEAFF.

CDR3 coding DNA: TGTGCCTGCTATTTTCGTCGGCTGTACTTC. This encodes CACYFRRLYF. The chain links TRBV6-1 to TRBJ2-7; no clear D gene. This CDR3 is built from 10 residues. Trimming took off 11 bases at V and 12 bases at J, with 17 bases between the two ends. CDR1 MNHNS and CDR2 SASEGT come from the germline V gene.

The chain has TRBV5-1 and TRBJ2-7; D is perhaps TRBD1 or TRBD2 (5 bases each). Germline CDR1 SGHRS, CDR2 YFSETQ. With 3 bases removed from V and 5 bases from J, the gap between germline ends came to 9 bases. This CDR3 is 12 amino acids long. The CDR3 DNA sequence: TGCGCCAGCAGCTCCCGAGGGGACGAGCAGTACTTC. It translates to CASSSRGDEQYF.

The chain carries TRBV25-1 and TRBJ1-1, with a tentative D call TRBD1 (5 bases). The CDR3 spans 16 residues. V lost 4 bases to trimming and J lost 1 base, with 16 bases between them. Germline values: CDR1 MGHDK, CDR2 SYGVNS. The CDR3 spells CASSARMTGTNTEAFF. CDR3 nucleotides: TGTGCCAGCAGTGCCAGAATGACCGGGACGAACACTGAAGCTTTCTTT.

The CDR3 DNA is TGTGCCAGCAGCGTAGGGCCCGCTGGCGGGAGTTCCTACGAGCAGTACTTC. Translating it yields CASSVGPAGGSSYEQYF. This rearrangement joins TRBV9 to TRBJ2-7; 7 bases are shared with TRBD2. The CDR3 has 17 amino acids. CDR1 is SGDLS, CDR2 YYNGEE, per germline. Germline trimming cut 0 bases from V and 1 base from J; bases unmatched to any gene: 10.

This clone was detected only once. The CDR3: CASSFFPFVPNEKLFF. The CDR3 DNA follows: TGTGCCAGCAGTTTCTTTCCTTTTGTCCCCAATGAAAAACTGTTTTTT. The rearrangement links TRBV27 to TRBJ1-4; D gene ambiguous. V was trimmed by 3 bases and J by 5 bases, leaving 16 bases between them. The germline CDR1 and CDR2 sequences are MNHEY and SMNVEV (reference sequence). The CDR3 is made up of 16 amino acids.

On this clone itself: Other DNA sequences of this sample code for an identical CDR3. The gene calls are TRBV2 and TRBJ2-2; 11 nucleotides align to TRBD2. Germline V gene data show CDR1 as SNHLY and CDR2 as FYNNEI. The J segment lost 6 bases and the V segment lost 4 bases, leaving 1 base of the junction unmatched. This CDR3 is built from 14 residues. CDR3 coding DNA: TGTGCCAGCAGTGTACTAGCGGGGGCCGGGGAGCTGTTTTTT. It codes for CASSVLAGAGELFF. Looking up the rest from reference TRBV2 and TRBJ2-2 gives the full variable domain: EPEVTQTPSHQVTQMGQEVILRCVPISNHLYFYWYRQILGQKVEFLVSFYNNEISEKSEIFDDQFSVERPDGSNFTLKIRSTKLEDSAMYFCASSVLAGAGELFFGEGSRLTVL.